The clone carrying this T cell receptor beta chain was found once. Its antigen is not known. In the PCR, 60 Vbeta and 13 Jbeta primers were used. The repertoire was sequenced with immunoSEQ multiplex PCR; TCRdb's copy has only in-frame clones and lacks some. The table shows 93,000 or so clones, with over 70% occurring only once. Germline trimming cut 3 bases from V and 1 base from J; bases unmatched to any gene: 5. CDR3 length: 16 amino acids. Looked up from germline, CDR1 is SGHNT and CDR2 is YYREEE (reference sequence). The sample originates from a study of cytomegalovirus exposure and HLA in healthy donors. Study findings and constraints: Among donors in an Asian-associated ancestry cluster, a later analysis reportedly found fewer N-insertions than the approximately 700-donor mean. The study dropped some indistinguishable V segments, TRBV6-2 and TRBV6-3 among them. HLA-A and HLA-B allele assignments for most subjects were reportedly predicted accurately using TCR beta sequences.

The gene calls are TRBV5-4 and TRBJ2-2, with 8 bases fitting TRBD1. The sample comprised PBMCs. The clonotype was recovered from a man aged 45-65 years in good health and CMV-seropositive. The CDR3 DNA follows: TGTGCCAGCAGCTGGGGGACAGGAAAGAACACCGGGGAGCTGTTTTTT. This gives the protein CASSWGTGKNTGELFF.